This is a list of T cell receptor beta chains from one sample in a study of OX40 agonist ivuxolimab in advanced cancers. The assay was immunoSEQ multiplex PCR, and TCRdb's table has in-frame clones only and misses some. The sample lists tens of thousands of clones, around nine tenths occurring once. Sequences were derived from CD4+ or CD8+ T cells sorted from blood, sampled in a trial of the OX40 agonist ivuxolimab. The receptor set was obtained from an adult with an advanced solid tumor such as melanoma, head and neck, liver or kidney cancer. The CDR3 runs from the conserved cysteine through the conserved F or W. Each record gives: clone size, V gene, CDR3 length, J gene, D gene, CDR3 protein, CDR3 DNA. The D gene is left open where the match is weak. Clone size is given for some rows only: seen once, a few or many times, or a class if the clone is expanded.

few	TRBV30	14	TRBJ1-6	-	CAWSAQGRNSPLHF	TGTGCCTGGAGTGCCCAGGGAAGGAATTCACCCCTCCACTTT
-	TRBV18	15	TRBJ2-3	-	CASSPLARGTDTQYF	TGTGCCAGCTCACCGCTAGCGCGAGGGACAGATACGCAGTATTTT
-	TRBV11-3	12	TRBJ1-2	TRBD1	CASSYTGAGYTF	TGTGCCAGCAGCTACACAGGGGCTGGCTACACCTTC
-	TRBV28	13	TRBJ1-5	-	CASSSGLDQPQHF	TGTGCCAGCAGTTCAGGGTTGGATCAGCCCCAGCATTTT
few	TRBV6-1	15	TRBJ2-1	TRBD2	CASSGSGWDNNEQFF	TGTGCCAGCAGCGGTAGCGGGTGGGATAACAATGAGCAGTTCTTC
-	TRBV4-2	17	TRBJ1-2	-	CASSQEKRGERVSGYTF	TGTGCCAGCAGCCAAGAAAAGAGGGGTGAACGGGTTTCGGGCTACACCTTC
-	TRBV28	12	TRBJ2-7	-	CASSLSAYEQYF	TGTGCCAGCAGTCTCTCGGCCTACGAGCAGTACTTC
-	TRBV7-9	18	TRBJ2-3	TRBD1	CASSFWTGPFTSTDTQYF	TGTGCCAGCAGCTTTTGGACAGGGCCCTTTACTAGCACAGATACGCAGTATTTT
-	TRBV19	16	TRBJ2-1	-	CASSIQGQGPYNEQFF	TGTGCCAGTAGTATCCAGGGGCAGGGCCCTTACAATGAGCAGTTCTTC
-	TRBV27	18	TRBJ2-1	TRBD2	CASSLSPGLAGGQNEQFF	TGTGCCAGCAGTTTAAGCCCCGGACTAGCGGGGGGCCAGAATGAGCAGTTCTTC
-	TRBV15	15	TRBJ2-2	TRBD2	CATSRGLAGPGELFF	TGTGCCACCAGCAGAGGACTAGCGGGTCCCGGGGAGCTGTTTTTT
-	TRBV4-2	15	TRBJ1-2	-	CASSPGVGDLDGYTF	TGTGCCAGCAGCCCCGGCGTAGGAGACCTTGATGGCTACACCTTC
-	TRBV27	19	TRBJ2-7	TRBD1	CASSLSYYIQGGGTYEQYF	TGTGCCAGCAGTTTATCTTATTATATCCAAGGGGGCGGCACCTACGAGCAGTACTTC
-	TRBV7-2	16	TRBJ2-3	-	CASSFNGGQNTDTQYF	TGTGCCAGCAGCTTTAACGGGGGCCAGAACACAGATACGCAGTATTTT
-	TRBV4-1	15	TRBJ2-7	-	CASSQERASSYEQYF	TGCGCCAGCAGCCAAGAGCGGGCCAGCTCCTACGAGCAGTACTTC
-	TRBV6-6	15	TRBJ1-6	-	CASSYYPSYNSPLHF	TGTGCCAGCAGTTACTACCCCTCCTATAATTCACCCCTCCACTTT
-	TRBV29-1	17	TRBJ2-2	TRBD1	CSLGGAGQGTSTGELFF	TGCAGCCTGGGGGGGGCGGGACAGGGGACGAGCACCGGGGAGCTGTTTTTT
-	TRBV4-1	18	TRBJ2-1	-	CASSRTAPGPLSYNEQFF	TGCGCCAGCAGCCGGACTGCTCCGGGTCCCCTATCCTACAATGAGCAGTTCTTC
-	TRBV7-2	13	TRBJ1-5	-	CASSLGGSQPQHF	TGTGCCAGCAGCTTAGGTGGGAGTCAGCCCCAGCATTTT
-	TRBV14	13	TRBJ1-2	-	CASSRSLGSGYTF	TGTGCCAGCAGCCGATCATTAGGGAGTGGCTACACCTTC
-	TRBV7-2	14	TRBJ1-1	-	CASSEQGGDTEAFF	TGTGCCAGCAGCGAACAGGGCGGGGACACTGAAGCTTTCTTT
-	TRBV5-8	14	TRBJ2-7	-	CASSQGPASVEQYF	TGTGCCAGCAGCCAGGGGCCCGCCTCGGTCGAGCAGTACTTC
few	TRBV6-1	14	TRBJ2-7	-	CASIETLTGFEQYF	TGTGCCAGCATCGAAACCCTGACGGGTTTCGAGCAGTACTTC
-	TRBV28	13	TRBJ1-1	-	CATSSMGNTEAFF	TGTGCCACCTCTTCCATGGGGAACACTGAAGCTTTCTTT
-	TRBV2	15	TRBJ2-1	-	CASRVDLSSYNEQFF	TGTGCCAGCAGGGTAGACTTGAGCTCCTACAATGAGCAGTTCTTC